A single T cell receptor beta chain is shown here with its context. With 1 base clipped from V and 9 bases from J, the junction kept 11 bases outside the gene matches. CDR3 length equals 17 residues. Germline V gene lookup returns CDR1 SGHTA and CDR2 FQGNSA. Primed by a sample-barcoded 5' primer and a J-beta primer mix, a second PCR proceeded for 7 to 11 cycles. TCRdb independently ran MiXCR on the 5' RACE reads; one entry per CDR3 protein. The sample shows hundreds of thousands of distinct CDR3 sequences, under 55% of them seen only once. This sample is drawn from a study of blood T cells in healthy people across ages. Study-level information: There was about one barcoded beta molecule captured by template switching per two T cells.

The sequencing sample was made of blood. The chain is built from TRBV7-2 and TRBJ2-3; 12 nucleotides match TRBD2. The TCR originated in a man older than 75 in good health. CDR3 residues: CASSLVLAGGKTNTQYF. The CDR3 DNA reads TGTGCCAGCAGCTTAGTTCTAGCGGGGGGGAAAACAAACACGCAGTATTTT.